The clone carrying this T cell receptor beta chain occurred many times. Its antigen is currently unknown. TCRdb reprocessed the multiplex PCR reads with MiXCR, giving one entry per CDR3 protein. The sample shows approximately 100,000 distinct CDR3 sequences, 20% to 25% of them seen only once. This entry belongs to a study of breast tumors, draining lymph nodes, adjacent tissues. Breast cancer patients provided tissue from their axillary draining lymph nodes. V trimming: 0 bases; J trimming: 4 bases; junction bases outside the gene matches: 9. This CDR3 is 18 amino acids long. Germline V lookup: CDR1 SGHRS, CDR2 YFSETQ. Overall study findings and caveats: The data were judged consistent with most tumor T cells coming from lymph node and expanding in tumor. Data only fit, rather than demonstrated, lymph node origin of most tumor T cells.

The clonotype was recovered from a female donor with breast cancer. Some clones in this sample may be carry-over from other donors' samples. Sequencing used axillary lymph node tissue. The V gene is TRBV5-1, the J gene TRBJ2-3; 12 positions match TRBD2. Written as DNA, the CDR3 is TGCGCCAGCAGCTTGGTCCTAGCGGGAGGGCCTCCGGCAGATACGCAGTATTTT. Amino acid sequence: CASSLVLAGGPPADTQYF. Full variable domain (outside the CDR3, taken from reference TRBV5-1 and TRBJ2-3): KAGVTQTPRYLIKTRGQQVTLSCSPISGHRSVSWYQQTPGQGLQFLFEYFSETQRNKGNFPGRFSGRQFSNSRSEMNVSTLELGDSALYLCASSLVLAGGPPADTQYFGPGTRLTVL.